Here is one TCR beta chain with its context. The data were taken from a study of blood T cell repertoires in COVID-19. Study-wide context: From T cells, B-cell-depleted T cells, or PBMCs came the material, which was cDNA or gDNA.

Profiled with immunoSEQ multiplex PCR; TCRdb holds only in-frame clones, not every one. The data hold some 150,000 clones, with under 95% observed a single time. This CDR3 is built from 14 residues. Per the germline V gene, CDR1 is WNHNN and CDR2 is SYGVQD (reference sequence). The V gene end was trimmed by 6 bases and the J gene end by 4 bases; junction bases not matched to a gene: 9. The genes are TRBV10-1 and TRBJ2-7, with 7 bases lining up with TRBD2. The sequence derives from a man aged 50 to 59 with acute or convalescent COVID-19. The sample was peripheral blood. For the CDR3, the DNA is TGCGCCAGCAGCGGCGGGAGACCTAGGTACGAGCAGTACTTC. This gives the protein CASSGGRPRYEQYF.